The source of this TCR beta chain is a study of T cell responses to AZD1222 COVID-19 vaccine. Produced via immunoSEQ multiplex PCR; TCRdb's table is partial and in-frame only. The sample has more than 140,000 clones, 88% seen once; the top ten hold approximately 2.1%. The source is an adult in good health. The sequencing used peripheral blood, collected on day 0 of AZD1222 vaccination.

The CDR3 spells CASSDHFRGVPHNQPQHF. The CDR3, as DNA: TGTGCCAGCAGTGACCATTTTAGGGGGGTACCACACAATCAGCCCCAGCATTTT. The chain couples TRBV6-4 to TRBJ1-5; TRBD1 might be the D (6 bases). The germline V and J ends were trimmed by 2 bases and 3 bases, with 20 bases remaining between them. Germline V gene data show CDR1 as MRHNA and CDR2 as SNTAGT. CDR3 size: 18 residues.